The 9 T cell receptor beta chains listed next were all sequenced from one sample in a study of T cells in women clearing cervical HPV infection. Profiled with immunoSEQ multiplex PCR; TCRdb holds only in-frame clones, not every one. In total, the table holds tens of thousands of clones. The specimen was blood buffy coat. These receptors all stem from a woman between 18 and 70 years old with a cervical HPV16 infection that either progressed to CIN3+ or cleared (not recorded which).

To note about this clone: The CDR3 is cut off 3 residues early in the read; its end comes from the germline J gene. The chain joins TRBV30 to TRBJ2-7; D is perhaps TRBD1 (5 bases). V was shortened by 3 bases and J by 1 base, with 10 bases between the two germline ends. CDR1 and CDR2 from the germline V gene are GTSNPN and SVGIG (reference sequence). The CDR3 covers 13 residues. The CDR3 loop is CAWRQGSSYEQYF. The CDR3 DNA, read in part, is TGTGCCTGGAGGCAGGGCAGTTCCTACGAG.

A note on this clone: The CDR3 end lies 3 residues beyond the end of the read and is filled in from the germline J gene. This chain joins TRBV19 and TRBJ1-2, with 8 bases aligning to TRBD1. J lost 7 bases, V lost 4 bases, and 11 bases had no gene match. The CDR3 is made up of 15 amino acids. Germline loops: CDR1 LNHDA, CDR2 SQIVND (reference sequence). Incomplete CDR3 DNA: TGTGCCAGTAGTACCCCCGGGACAGGCCTTTCTGGC. This codes for CASSTPGTGLSG. The full-length CDR3 reads as CASSTPGTGLSGYTF.

Remarks on this clone: The read is 3 residues too short to cover the CDR3 end, so that end is filled in from the germline J gene. The genes are TRBV5-6 and TRBJ2-3; no definite D call. CDR3 size: 13 residues. CDR1 and CDR2 (germline): SGHDT, YYEEEE. Partial CDR3 DNA: TGTGCCAGCAGCTCCATCTTGGGCCAGGCG. Protein: CASSSILGQA. The whole CDR3 sequence reads CASSSILGQAQYF.

Comment on this clone: The sequence runs out 3 residues before the end of the CDR3; the remainder is reconstructed from the germline J gene. V is TRBV7-9 and J is TRBJ1-2, with a possible D match to TRBD1 (5 bases). The V end lost 5 bases, the J end lost 3 bases, and 16 bases lay between the germline ends. CDR3 length: 15 residues. Germline V gene sequence: CDR1 SEHNR, CDR2 FQNEAQ (reference sequence). The CDR3 sequence is CASSPMGQGDYGYTF. Partial CDR3 DNA: TGTGCCAGCAGCCCTATGGGGCAGGGTGACTATGGC.

As concerns this clone: The read ends 3 residues early relative to the CDR3; the germline J gene fills the gap. V is TRBV7-7 and J is TRBJ2-3, with TRBD2 identical over 8 bases. Germline V gives CDR1 SSHAT, CDR2 FNYEAQ (reference sequence). This CDR3 is 15 amino acids long. The CDR3 sequence: CASSPGGIEEETQYF. CDR3 DNA (partial): TGTGCCAGCAGCCCGGGGGGGATTGAAGAAGAGACG.

A word on this clone: The CDR3 end lies 3 residues beyond the end of the read and is filled in from the germline J gene. The chain uses TRBV5-1 and TRBJ2-7; D may be TRBD1 (5 bases). The CDR3 loop spans 13 amino acids. V shed 4 bases and J shed 6 bases, with 14 bases lying between them. Germline lookup yields CDR1 SGHRS and CDR2 YFSETQ. The sequenced part of the CDR3 DNA is TGCGCCAGCAGCGACCACCAGGGAAGCGAG. Amino acids: CASSDHQGSE. The full CDR3 sequence reads CASSDHQGSEQYF.

Regarding this clone: With the read ending 3 residues before the CDR3 end, the germline J gene is used to fill in that end. The rearrangement links TRBV5-1 to TRBJ1-2; D unresolved. CDR3 length: 14 amino acids. The germline V and J ends were trimmed by 4 bases and 3 bases, with 13 bases remaining between them. Germline V CDR1 and CDR2: SGHRS, YFSETQ. CDR3 bases read: TGCGCCAGCAGCCCGGACGGCGGGGACTATGGC. Amino acids: CASSPDGGDYG. The full CDR3 is CASSPDGGDYGYTF.

Regarding this clone: The sequenced fragment ends 3 residues before the CDR3 boundary, so the rest is inferred from the germline J gene. This rearrangement joins TRBV12-5 to TRBJ2-3; 12 bases line up with TRBD2. With 1 base clipped from V and 5 bases from J, the junction kept 4 bases outside the gene matches. The CDR3 extends over 16 amino acids. CDR1 LGHNT and CDR2 FRNRAP come from the germline V gene. This chain's CDR3 is CASGLGLAGGGDTQYF. The DNA read from the CDR3 is TGTGCTAGTGGTTTGGGTCTAGCGGGGGGGGGAGATACG. The variable domain in full, with the rest retrieved from reference TRBV12-5 and TRBJ2-3, is DARVTQTPRHKVTEMGQEVTMRCQPILGHNTVFWYRQTMMQGLELLAYFRNRAPLDDSGMPKDRFSAEMPDATLATLKIQPSEPRDSAVYFCASGLGLAGGGDTQYFGPGTRLTVL.

Concerning this clone itself: The read finishes 3 residues shy of the CDR3 end, and the germline J gene is used to complete it. The chain uses TRBV7-3 and TRBJ2-1, with 9 nucleotides matching TRBD1. V trimming: 5 bases; J trimming: 3 bases; junction bases outside the gene matches: 8. The CDR3 has 16 amino acids. Germline V lookup: CDR1 SGHTA, CDR2 FQGTGA. Incomplete CDR3 DNA: TGTGCCAGCAGCAGCGCAGGGACAGGGCTCTACAATGAG. Encoded protein: CASSSAGTGLYNE. The whole CDR3 region reads CASSSAGTGLYNEQFF.